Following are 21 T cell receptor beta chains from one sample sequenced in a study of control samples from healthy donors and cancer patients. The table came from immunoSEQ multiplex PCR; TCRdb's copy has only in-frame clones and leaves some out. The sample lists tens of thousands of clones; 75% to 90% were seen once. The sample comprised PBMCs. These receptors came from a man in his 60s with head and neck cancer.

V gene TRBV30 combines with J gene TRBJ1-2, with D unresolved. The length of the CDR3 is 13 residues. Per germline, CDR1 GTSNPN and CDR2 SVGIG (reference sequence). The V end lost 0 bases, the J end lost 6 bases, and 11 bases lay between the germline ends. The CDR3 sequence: CAWSVGQWHGYTF. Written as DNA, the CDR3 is TGTGCCTGGAGTGTCGGGCAGTGGCATGGCTACACCTTC.

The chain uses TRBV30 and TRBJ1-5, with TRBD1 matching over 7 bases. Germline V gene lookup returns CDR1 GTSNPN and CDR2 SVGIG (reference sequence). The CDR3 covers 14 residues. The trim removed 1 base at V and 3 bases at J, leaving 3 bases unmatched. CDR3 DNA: TGTGCCTGGAGTGCCGGGACAGACAATCAGCCCCAGCATTTT. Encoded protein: CAWSAGTDNQPQHF.

The CDR3 here is CASSPGLAGFAEQYF. CDR3 coding DNA: TGTGCCAGCAGCCCCGGACTAGCGGGGTTCGCCGAGCAGTACTTC. The V and J genes are TRBV3-1 (or the pseudogene TRBV3-2) and TRBJ2-7; TRBD2 aligns across 12 bases. This CDR3 is 15 amino acids long. V lost 4 bases to trimming and J lost 6 bases; unmatched junction nucleotides: 7. From germline, CDR1 is LGHDT and CDR2 YNNKEL (reference sequence).

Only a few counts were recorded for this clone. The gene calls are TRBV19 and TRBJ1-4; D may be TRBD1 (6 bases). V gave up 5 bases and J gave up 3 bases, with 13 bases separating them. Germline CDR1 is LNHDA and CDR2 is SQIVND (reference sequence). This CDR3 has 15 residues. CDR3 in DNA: TGTGCCAGTAGTTGGGGGACAACCGCTAATGAAAAACTGTTTTTT. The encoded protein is CASSWGTTANEKLFF.

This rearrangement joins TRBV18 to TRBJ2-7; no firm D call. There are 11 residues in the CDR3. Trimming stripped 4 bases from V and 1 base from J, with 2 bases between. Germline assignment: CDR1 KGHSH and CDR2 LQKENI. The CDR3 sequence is CASSLSYEQYF. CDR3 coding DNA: TGTGCCAGCTCACTATCCTACGAGCAGTACTTC. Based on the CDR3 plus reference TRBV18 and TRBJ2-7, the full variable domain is NAGVMQNPRHLVRRRGQEARLRCSPMKGHSHVYWYRQLPEEGLKFMVYLQKENIIDESGMPKERFSAEFPKEGPSILRIQQVVRGDSAAYFCASSLSYEQYFGPGTRLTVT.

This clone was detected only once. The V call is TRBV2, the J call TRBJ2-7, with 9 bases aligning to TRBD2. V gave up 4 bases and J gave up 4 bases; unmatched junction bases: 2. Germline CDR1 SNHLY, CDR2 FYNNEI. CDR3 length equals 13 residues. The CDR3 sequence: CASSGTSGYEQYF. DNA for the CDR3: TGTGCCAGCAGTGGCACTAGCGGGTACGAGCAGTACTTC.

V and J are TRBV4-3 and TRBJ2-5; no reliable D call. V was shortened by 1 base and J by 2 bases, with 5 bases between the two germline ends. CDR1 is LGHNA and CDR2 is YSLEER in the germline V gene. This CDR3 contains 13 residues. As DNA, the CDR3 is TGCGCCAGCAGCCAAGCAGTACAAGAGACCCAGTACTTC. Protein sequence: CASSQAVQETQYF.

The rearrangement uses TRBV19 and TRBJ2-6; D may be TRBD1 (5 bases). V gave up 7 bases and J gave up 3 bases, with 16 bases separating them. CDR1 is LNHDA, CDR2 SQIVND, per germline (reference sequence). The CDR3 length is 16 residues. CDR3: CASMWQGTGGANVLTF. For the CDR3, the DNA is TGTGCCAGTATGTGGCAGGGTACAGGTGGGGCCAACGTCCTGACTTTC.

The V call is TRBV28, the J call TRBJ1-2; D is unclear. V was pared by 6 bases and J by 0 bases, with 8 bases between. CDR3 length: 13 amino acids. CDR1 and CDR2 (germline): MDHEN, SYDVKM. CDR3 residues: CASSFRPNYGYTF. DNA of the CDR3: TGTGCCAGCAGCTTCAGGCCTAACTATGGCTACACCTTC.

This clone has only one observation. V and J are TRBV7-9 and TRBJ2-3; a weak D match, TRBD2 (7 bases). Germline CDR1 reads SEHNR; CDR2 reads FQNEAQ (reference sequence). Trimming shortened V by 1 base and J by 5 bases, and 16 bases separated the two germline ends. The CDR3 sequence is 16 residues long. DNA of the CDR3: TGTGCCAGCAGCTTAGAAGTCCGGGGGGCGGGAGATACGCAGTATTTT. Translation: CASSLEVRGAGDTQYF.

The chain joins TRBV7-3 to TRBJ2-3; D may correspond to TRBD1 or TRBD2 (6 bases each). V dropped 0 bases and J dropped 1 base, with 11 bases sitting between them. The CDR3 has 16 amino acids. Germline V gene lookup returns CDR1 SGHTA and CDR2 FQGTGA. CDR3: CASSLTGGVGTDTQYF. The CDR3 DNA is TGTGCCAGCAGCTTAACGGGGGGCGTTGGCACAGATACGCAGTATTTT. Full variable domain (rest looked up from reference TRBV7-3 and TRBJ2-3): GAGVSQTPSNKVTEKGKYVELRCDPISGHTALYWYRQSLGQGPEFLIYFQGTGAADDSGLPNDRFFAVRPEGSVSTLKIQRTERGDSAVYLCASSLTGGVGTDTQYFGPGTRLTVL.

The CDR3 DNA reads TGTGCCAGCTCCCGACAGGCATCTAACTATGGCTACACCTTC. Amino acid sequence: CASSRQASNYGYTF. The rearrangement links TRBV18 to TRBJ1-2; tentatively, D is TRBD1 (6 bases). This CDR3 contains 14 residues. V was shortened by 6 bases and J by 0 bases, with 11 bases between the two germline ends. From germline, CDR1 is KGHSH and CDR2 LQKENI.

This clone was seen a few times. The CDR3 loop is CASSQDKAGGTQGELFF. Written as DNA, the CDR3 is TGCGCCAGCAGCCAAGATAAGGCGGGGGGCACGCAAGGGGAGCTGTTTTTT. The rearrangement links TRBV4-1 to TRBJ2-2, with TRBD2 matching over 8 bases. CDR3 size: 17 residues. Germline CDR1 and CDR2: MGHRA and YSYEKL. J gave up 8 bases and V 0 bases, and 11 bases lay outside the gene matches.

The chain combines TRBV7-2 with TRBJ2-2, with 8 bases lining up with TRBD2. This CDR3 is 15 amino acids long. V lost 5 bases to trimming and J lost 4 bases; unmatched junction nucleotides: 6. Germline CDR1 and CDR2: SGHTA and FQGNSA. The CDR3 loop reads CASSVSRGGTGELFF. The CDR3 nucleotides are TGTGCCAGCAGCGTTTCCCGGGGGGGCACCGGGGAGCTGTTTTTT.

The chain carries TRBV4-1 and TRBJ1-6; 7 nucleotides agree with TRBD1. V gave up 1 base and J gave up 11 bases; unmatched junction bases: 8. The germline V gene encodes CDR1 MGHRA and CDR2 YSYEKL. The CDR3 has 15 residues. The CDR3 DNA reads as TGCGCCAGCAGCCAAGTTGCAGGGGGAGGGCCACCCCTCCACTTT. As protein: CASSQVAGGGPPLHF.

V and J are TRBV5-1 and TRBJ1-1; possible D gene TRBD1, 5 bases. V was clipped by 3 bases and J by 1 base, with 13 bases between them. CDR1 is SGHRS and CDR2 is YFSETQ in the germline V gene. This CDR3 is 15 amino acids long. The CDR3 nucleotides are TGCGCCAGCAGCTCGGCTCCCGGACAGAACACTGAAGCTTTCTTT. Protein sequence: CASSSAPGQNTEAFF. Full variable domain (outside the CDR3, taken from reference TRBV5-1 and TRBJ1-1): KAGVTQTPRYLIKTRGQQVTLSCSPISGHRSVSWYQQTPGQGLQFLFEYFSETQRNKGNFPGRFSGRQFSNSRSEMNVSTLELGDSALYLCASSSAPGQNTEAFFGQGTRLTVV.

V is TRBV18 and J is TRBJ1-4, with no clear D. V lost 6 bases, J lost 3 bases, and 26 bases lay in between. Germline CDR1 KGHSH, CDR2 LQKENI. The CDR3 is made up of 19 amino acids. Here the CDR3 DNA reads TGTGCCAGCTCCGCCCGGCCGGGGTTTTCTTTCCTTGCTAATGAAAAACTGTTTTTT. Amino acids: CASSARPGFSFLANEKLFF. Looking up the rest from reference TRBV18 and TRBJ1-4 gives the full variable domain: NAGVMQNPRHLVRRRGQEARLRCSPMKGHSHVYWYRQLPEEGLKFMVYLQKENIIDESGMPKERFSAEFPKEGPSILRIQQVVRGDSAAYFCASSARPGFSFLANEKLFFGSGTQLSVL.

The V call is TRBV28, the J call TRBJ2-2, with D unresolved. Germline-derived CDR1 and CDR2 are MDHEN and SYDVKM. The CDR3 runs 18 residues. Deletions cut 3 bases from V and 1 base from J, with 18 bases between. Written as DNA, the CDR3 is TGTGCCAGCAGTTTGGTAATAATGGGTCAGTTGAACACCGGGGAGCTGTTTTTT. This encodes CASSLVIMGQLNTGELFF.

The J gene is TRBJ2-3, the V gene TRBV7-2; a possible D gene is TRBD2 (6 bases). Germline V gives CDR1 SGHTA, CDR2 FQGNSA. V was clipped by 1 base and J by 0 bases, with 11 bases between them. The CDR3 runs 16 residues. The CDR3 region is CASSLEAGPSTDTQYF. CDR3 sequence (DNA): TGTGCCAGCAGCTTAGAGGCGGGGCCTAGCACAGATACGCAGTATTTT.

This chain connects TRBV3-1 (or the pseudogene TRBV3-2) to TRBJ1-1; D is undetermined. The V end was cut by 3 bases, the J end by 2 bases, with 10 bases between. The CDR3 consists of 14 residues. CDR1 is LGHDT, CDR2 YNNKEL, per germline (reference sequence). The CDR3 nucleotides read TGTGCCAGCAGCCACGGACCCTTAAACACTGAAGCTTTCTTT. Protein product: CASSHGPLNTEAFF.

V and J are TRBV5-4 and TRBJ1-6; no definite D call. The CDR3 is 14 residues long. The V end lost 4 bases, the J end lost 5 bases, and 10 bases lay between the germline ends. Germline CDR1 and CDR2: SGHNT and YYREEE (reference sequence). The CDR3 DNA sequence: TGTGCCAGCAGCGCGGAACTTAATAATTCACCCCTCCACTTT. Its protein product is CASSAELNNSPLHF. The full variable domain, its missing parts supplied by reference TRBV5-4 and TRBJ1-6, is ETGVTQSPTHLIKTRGQQVTLRCSSQSGHNTVSWYQQALGQGPQFIFQYYREEENGRGNFPPRFSGLQFPNYSSELNVNALELDDSALYLCASSAELNNSPLHFGNGTRLTVT.